Shown below are 14 T cell receptor beta chains from a single sample sequenced in a study of T cell repertoires in cytomegalovirus infection (dated by TCRdb to 2018 to 2020). Instrument on record: Illumina HiSeq 1500. In TCRdb, the public reads were trimmed at Q25 with fastp and aligned with MiXCR, with productive beta chains retained. Rows matching on CDR3 protein sequence are summarized as one entry with the most common DNA and genes. The sample profile shows roughly 500,000 distinct CDR3 sequences; about 10% of them were found once. Roughly 10% of the sample belongs to the ten largest clones. The sample comprised PBMCs. The source is a human donor in good health (CMV status not recorded). Some clones in this sample may be carry-over from other donors' samples.

This clonotype was picked up a small number of times. This chain joins TRBV29-1 and TRBJ2-7; maybe TRBD2 (7 bases). CDR1 SQVTM and CDR2 ANQGSEA come from the germline V gene. This CDR3 has 14 amino acids. V was trimmed by 7 bases and J by 3 bases, leaving 19 bases between them. CDR3 loop: CSAGGGRGDYEQYF. The CDR3 region has the DNA TGCAGCGCCGGCGGGGGCAGGGGAGACTACGAGCAGTACTTC.

This clonotype was seen repeatedly, ten times or more. This chain uses TRBV28 with TRBJ1-5; 7 bases agree with TRBD1. Germline loops: CDR1 MDHEN, CDR2 SYDVKM. J was trimmed by 2 bases and V by 5 bases; bases with no gene match: 6. This CDR3 contains 15 residues. The CDR3 spells CASSPTGRRNQPQHF. In DNA form, the CDR3 reads TGTGCCAGCAGTCCGACAGGGCGGCGCAATCAGCCCCAGCATTTT.

In its sample, this clonotype was seen many times. The rearrangement uses TRBV7-2 and TRBJ2-3; D assignment may be TRBD1 or TRBD2 (5 bases each). Trimming took 4 bases from V and 2 from J, leaving 13 bases between them. This CDR3 is 15 amino acids long. Germline V lookup: CDR1 SGHTA, CDR2 FQGNSA. As DNA, the CDR3 is TGTGCCAGCAGCTCCTGGGACCGATACACAGATACGCAGTATTTT. It is translated as CASSSWDRYTDTQYF.

The chain carries TRBV20-1 and TRBJ2-5; 8 nucleotides agree with TRBD1. With V trimmed by 6 bases and J by 5 bases, 8 bases remained unmatched. CDR1 DFQATT and CDR2 SNEGSKA come from the germline V gene (reference sequence). The CDR3 contains 13 residues. In DNA form, the CDR3 reads TGCAGTGCCCCATCGACAGGGGTCGAGACCCAGTACTTC. It encodes CSAPSTGVETQYF.

This chain joins TRBV6-4 and TRBJ1-1; D is perhaps TRBD1 (5 bases). The germline V gene has CDR1 MRHNA and CDR2 SNTAGT. The CDR3 totals 13 residues. V lost 4 bases and J lost 0, with 6 bases in between. The CDR3 nucleotides read TGTGCCAGCAGTGCCAGGGTGAACACTGAAGCTTTCTTT. Protein sequence: CASSARVNTEAFF.

This clonotype came up many times. The J gene is TRBJ2-1, the V gene TRBV12-3 or TRBV12-4; D is perhaps TRBD1 (5 bases). CDR3 length equals 14 residues. Trimming took off 6 bases at V and 8 bases at J, with 17 bases between the two ends. The CDR3 DNA follows: TGTGCCAGCAGCGACGGACACGCCTGGGATGAGCAGTTCTTC. This codes for CASSDGHAWDEQFF.

This clonotype appeared a few times. V usage is TRBV20-1 and J usage is TRBJ2-1; 8 bases fit TRBD2. V was clipped by 3 bases and J by 4 bases; unmatched bases: 8. The CDR3 covers 15 residues. The germline CDR1 and CDR2 sequences are DFQATT and SNEGSKA (reference sequence). CDR3: CSARDGLAGYNEQFF. The CDR3 region has the DNA TGCAGTGCTAGGGATGGGCTAGCGGGTTACAATGAGCAGTTCTTC.

In its sample, this clonotype was seen many times. This chain links TRBV10-3 with TRBJ1-1; 9 bases agree with TRBD1. The V gene end was trimmed by 10 bases and the J gene end by 1 base; junction bases not matched to a gene: 10. The CDR3 is 15 amino acids. CDR1 is ENHRY and CDR2 is SYGVKD in the germline V gene. The CDR3 region has the DNA TGTGCCACGGCGGGACAGGGTCATTCGAACACTGAAGCTTTCTTT. Translation: CATAGQGHSNTEAFF.

The chain combines TRBV15 with TRBJ2-2; D is unclear. V lost 8 bases, J lost 6 bases, and 7 bases lay in between. The CDR3 is 11 residues long. CDR1 and CDR2 (germline): LNHNV, YYDKDF (reference sequence). CDR3 bases: TGTGCCACCGGGTTGGCCGGGGAGCTGTTTTTT. Its protein product is CATGLAGELFF.

J is TRBJ2-3 and V is TRBV29-1, with a weak D call TRBD2 (6 bases). The CDR3 spans 12 residues. Germline V CDR1 and CDR2: SQVTM, ANQGSEA. V shed 8 bases and J shed 1 base, with 10 bases lying between them. This chain's CDR3 is CSQGGGTDTQYF. The CDR3 DNA sequence: TGCAGCCAAGGAGGGGGCACAGATACGCAGTATTTT.

The rearrangement joins TRBV13 to TRBJ2-2; possibly TRBD2 for D (5 bases). The CDR3 extends over 15 amino acids. With 0 bases removed from V and 4 bases from J, the gap between germline ends came to 9 bases. Germline V gene lookup returns CDR1 PRHDT and CDR2 FYEKMQ (reference sequence). The CDR3: CASSLGGSSTGELFF. For the CDR3, the DNA is TGTGCCAGCAGCTTAGGAGGGAGTAGCACCGGGGAGCTGTTTTTT.

V gene TRBV5-1 combines with J gene TRBJ1-2; perhaps TRBD1 as D (5 bases). CDR3 length: 15 amino acids. Between the trimmed V and J ends, which lost 0 bases and 0 bases, there was a span of 9 bases. CDR1 is SGHRS, CDR2 YFSETQ, per germline. CDR3: CASSLGQTSNYGYTF. CDR3 sequence (DNA): TGCGCCAGCAGCTTGGGACAGACCTCTAACTATGGCTACACCTTC.

The table lists this clonotype with many counts. This chain connects TRBV11-1 to TRBJ2-7, with 9 bases lining up with TRBD1. Germline CDR1 is SGHAT and CDR2 is FQDESV (reference sequence). The CDR3 length is 15 residues. V lost 4 bases and J lost 2; bases outside the gene matches: 6. This CDR3 is CASSWGTGRAYEQYF. CDR3 coding DNA: TGTGCCAGCAGCTGGGGGACAGGGAGAGCCTACGAGCAGTACTTC.

As DNA, the CDR3 is TGTGCCAGCAGTGACTCGTCCTACGGGGAGCTGTTTTTT. This encodes CASSDSSYGELFF. This sequence joins TRBV6-4 and TRBJ2-2, with unresolved D. The CDR3 covers 13 residues. The ends were cut back, 0 bases at V and 7 bases at J, with 6 bases in the middle. Germline CDR1 MRHNA, CDR2 SNTAGT.